The 14 T cell receptor beta chains below were found in one sample sequenced in a study of blood T cell repertoires in COVID-19. Profiled with immunoSEQ multiplex PCR; TCRdb holds only in-frame clones, not every one. The sample has under 500,000 clones; roughly 90% are singletons. Input material: peripheral blood. These receptors originate from a woman under 40 with acute or convalescent COVID-19.

The chain recombines TRBV3-1 (or the pseudogene TRBV3-2) with TRBJ1-5, with 7 positions matching TRBD1. The CDR3 totals 15 residues. Trimming removed 4 bases from V and 3 bases from J; junction bases left unmatched: 6. The V gene's germline CDR1 is LGHDT and CDR2 YNNKEL (reference sequence). This CDR3 reads CASSRYRGNNQPQHF. As DNA, the CDR3 is TGTGCCAGCAGCCGCTACAGGGGCAACAATCAGCCCCAGCATTTT.

This chain uses TRBV11-3 with TRBJ2-2; TRBD1 agrees at 8 bases. With 5 bases clipped from V and 4 bases from J, the junction kept 15 bases outside the gene matches. Germline loops: CDR1 SGHNT, CDR2 YENEEA. The CDR3 sequence is 18 residues long. The CDR3 nucleotides read TGTGCCAGCAGCCGAAGAACCACTACAGGGGGACCCACCGGGGAGCTGTTTTTT. It specifies CASSRRTTTGGPTGELFF.

This clone was detected many times. This chain connects TRBV9 to TRBJ1-6; D uncertain. The length of the CDR3 is 14 residues. The ends were cut back, 2 bases at V and 10 bases at J, with 13 bases in the middle. Germline V gene data show CDR1 as SGDLS and CDR2 as YYNGEE. The CDR3 protein is CASSVYWTGSPLHF. The CDR3 coding sequence is TGTGCCAGCAGCGTCTACTGGACGGGATCACCCCTCCACTTT.

The chain couples TRBV11-2 to TRBJ1-2, with 7 bases identical to TRBD1. Germline CDR1 reads SGHAT; CDR2 reads FQNNGV. The CDR3 spans 15 residues. With V trimmed by 3 bases and J by 1 base, 5 bases remained unmatched. The CDR3 DNA reads as TGTGCCAGCAGCTTCGGGACAGCTAATAACTATGGCTACACCTTC. This gives the protein CASSFGTANNYGYTF. Together with reference TRBV11-2 and TRBJ1-2, the CDR3 gives the full variable domain: EAGVAQSPRYKIIEKRQSVAFWCNPISGHATLYWYQQILGQGPKLLIQFQNNGVVDDSQLPKDRFSAERLKGVDSTLKIQPAKLEDSAVYLCASSFGTANNYGYTFGSGTRLTVV.

The chain recombines TRBV30 with TRBJ2-7, with a tentative D call TRBD1 (6 bases). The CDR3 has 13 residues. The V end was cut by 2 bases, the J end by 3 bases, with 11 bases between. Germline V lookup: CDR1 GTSNPN, CDR2 SVGIG (reference sequence). CDR3 sequence: CAWSTGQFYEQYF. The CDR3 region has the DNA TGTGCCTGGAGTACCGGACAGTTCTACGAGCAGTACTTC. Full variable domain (missing parts from reference TRBV30 and TRBJ2-7): SQTIHQWPATLVQPVGSPLSLECTVEGTSNPNLYWYRQAAGRGLQLLFYSVGIGQISSEVPQNLSASRPQDRQFILSSKKLLLSDSGFYLCAWSTGQFYEQYFGPGTRLTVT.

This clone was observed a few times. This chain joins TRBV25-1 and TRBJ1-5; 9 bases align to TRBD1. The CDR3 totals 16 residues. The trim removed 7 bases at V and 3 bases at J, leaving 10 bases unmatched. CDR1 MGHDK and CDR2 SYGVNS come from the germline V gene. CDR3 residues: CASIQGDRDDNQPQHF. CDR3 sequence (DNA): TGTGCCAGCATCCAAGGGGACAGGGATGACAATCAGCCCCAGCATTTT.

The chain links TRBV6-5 to TRBJ1-2; D gene uncertain. CDR3 length equals 14 residues. V was trimmed by 0 bases and J by 4 bases, leaving 9 bases between them. Germline-derived CDR1 and CDR2 are MNHEY and SVGAGI. The CDR3 loop is CASSYSESSYGYTF. Written as DNA, the CDR3 is TGTGCCAGCAGTTACTCGGAGTCCAGCTATGGCTACACCTTC.

The rearrangement uses TRBV11-2 and TRBJ2-5, with no clear D. The CDR3 totals 14 residues. The V end lost 5 bases, the J end lost 9 bases, and 19 bases lay between the germline ends. Germline CDR1 SGHAT, CDR2 FQNNGV. CDR3 amino acids: CASSHLVTAEAQYF. In nucleotides, the CDR3 is TGTGCCAGCAGCCACCTTGTAACCGCCGAGGCCCAGTACTTC. The full variable domain, with the rest looked up from reference TRBV11-2 and TRBJ2-5, is EAGVAQSPRYKIIEKRQSVAFWCNPISGHATLYWYQQILGQGPKLLIQFQNNGVVDDSQLPKDRFSAERLKGVDSTLKIQPAKLEDSAVYLCASSHLVTAEAQYFGPGTRLLVL.

This clone was counted once. V and J are TRBV30 and TRBJ1-6; D remains ambiguous. Germline V CDR1 and CDR2: GTSNPN, SVGIG (reference sequence). The V gene lost 0 bases and the J gene lost 7 bases, with 13 bases spanning the gap. This CDR3 spans 15 amino acids. This CDR3 reads CAWSVRRTANSPLHF. The CDR3 DNA follows: TGTGCCTGGAGTGTAAGGCGGACTGCCAATTCACCCCTCCACTTT.

The chain couples TRBV15 to TRBJ2-1; possibly TRBD2 for D (6 bases). The germline V gene encodes CDR1 LNHNV and CDR2 YYDKDF (reference sequence). The CDR3 runs 15 residues. Trimming removed 0 bases from V and 2 bases from J, with 8 bases in between. CDR3 nucleotides: TGTGCCACCAGCAGAGATCCGGGGGCCTACAATGAGCAGTTCTTC. The encoded protein is CATSRDPGAYNEQFF.

The rearrangement links TRBV28 to TRBJ1-1; unclear D gene. The CDR3 is made up of 12 amino acids. CDR1 MDHEN and CDR2 SYDVKM come from the germline V gene. V gave up 3 bases and J gave up 9 bases, with 11 bases separating them. This CDR3 is CASSFRGTKAFF. The CDR3 DNA is TGTGCCAGCAGTTTCCGGGGAACGAAAGCTTTCTTT.

In its sample, this clone was seen once. The V call is TRBV11-2, the J call TRBJ2-2; D is possibly TRBD1 (6 bases). The CDR3 totals 14 residues. Germline CDR1 reads SGHAT; CDR2 reads FQNNGV. V was cut by 2 bases and J by 5 bases, with 9 bases left in between. CDR3 loop: CASSLRQETGELFF. The CDR3 region has the DNA TGTGCCAGCAGCTTACGACAGGAGACCGGGGAGCTGTTTTTT.

There are a few counts of this clone. The chain joins TRBV5-4 to TRBJ1-2; D is possibly TRBD1 (5 bases). The germline CDR1 and CDR2 sequences are SGHNT and YYREEE (reference sequence). V lost 4 bases, J lost 2 bases, and 12 bases lay in between. CDR3 length equals 14 residues. This chain's CDR3 is CASSRPTENYGYTF. The CDR3 DNA reads as TGTGCCAGCAGCCGCCCGACAGAGAACTATGGCTACACCTTC. The entire variable domain, with the rest obtained from reference TRBV5-4 and TRBJ1-2, is as follows: ETGVTQSPTHLIKTRGQQVTLRCSSQSGHNTVSWYQQALGQGPQFIFQYYREEENGRGNFPPRFSGLQFPNYSSELNVNALELDDSALYLCASSRPTENYGYTFGSGTRLTVV.

J is TRBJ1-2 and V is TRBV5-4; possibly TRBD1 for D (5 bases). Per the germline V gene, CDR1 is SGHNT and CDR2 is YYREEE (reference sequence). The CDR3 is 13 amino acids. The V and J ends lost 2 bases and 3 bases respectively, with 8 bases between them. CDR3 sequence (DNA): TGTGCCAGCAGCTTTTCACAGGACTATGGCTACACCTTC. Protein product: CASSFSQDYGYTF.